This record concerns one TCR beta chain sequence. Its antigen is still unknown. A multiplex PCR was run with 60 Vbeta primers and 13 Jbeta primers. Method: immunoSEQ multiplex PCR; TCRdb's copy keeps in-frame clones and lacks some. The specimen's table records 75,000 to 85,000 clones. This sample was taken from a study of cytomegalovirus exposure and HLA in healthy donors. Overall study results and limits: Cytomegalovirus-associated TCR beta chains were listed, numbering some 170.

Each donor was healthy, and each was a bone marrow donor. This TCR came from a man aged 45-65 years in good health and CMV-seronegative. Sequenced sample: PBMCs.

CDR3 sequence reads: CASSLPWAGVRNYGYTF. DNA of the CDR3: TGTGCCAGCAGCCTACCCTGGGCAGGGGTGAGAAACTATGGCTACACCTTC. This chain links TRBV5-8 with TRBJ1-2; tentative D call: TRBD1 (6 bases). CDR1 and CDR2 (germline): SGHTS, YDEGEE. The length of the CDR3 is 17 residues. Between the trimmed V and J ends, which lost 4 bases and 2 bases, there was a span of 21 bases.